This T cell receptor (beta chain) was captured in a study of cytomegalovirus exposure and HLA in healthy donors (dated by TCRdb to 2016 to 2017). At the level of the whole study: According to a later analysis, one platform produced both the 110 or so validation repertoires and the 666 repertoires of the first cohort. In addition to the first cohort of 666 subjects, a separate validation cohort of approximately 120 different subjects was used. The study was designed to test whether signatures of past pathogen exposure could be identified by cataloging public T cell receptors. To predict cytomegalovirus infection status, the study brought together high-throughput TCR immunosequencing, statistical association of individual TCRs with disease status, and machine learning. Study-level results and caveats: In both the original and validation cohorts, the classifier was reported to diagnose cytomegalovirus status with high specificity and sensitivity. A later analysis found that TCRs clustered in the first cohort also tended to co-occur in the roughly 120 validation repertoires, with about 94% of cluster scores above 0. A later analysis lacked HLA typing for the validation cohort, so it scored co-occurrence in that cohort across all 110 or so repertoires. Across donors, most TCR sequences were observed very rarely, whereas some public TCRs were present in many individuals. In the study, around 150 TCR beta chains were listed as associated with cytomegalovirus. In vitro tests confirmed that a few of the cytomegalovirus-associated TCR beta chains recognize cytomegalovirus antigens. The authors suggested that the approach could potentially be generalized to other disease states and immunological phenotypes.

Library method: the immunoSEQ multiplex PCR assay. The study's processing was this. A statistical classification framework was developed to diagnose cytomegalovirus status using the catalog of TCR beta chain sequences. As stored in TCRdb, this immuneACCESS dataset retains in-frame rearrangements with V and J assigned. A fraction of the clones does not appear; measured against another copy, unresolved V genes explain less than half of the discrepancy, and the remainder lacks a known reason. The V and J calls and clone size are taken from that table; D and trimming were inferred from the DNA. The sample data list some 69,000 clones, and nearly 96% of these were observed just once. Roughly 5% of the sample rests with the top ten. From a lookup of the germline V gene, CDR1 and CDR2 are ENHRY and SYGVKD. Including the terminal cysteine and phenylalanine, the CDR3 comprises 15 residues. The retained sequence is limited to the CDR3, 45 bases, with the frame set at the first base. Ends trimmed: V by 2 bases, J by 2 bases; bases unmatched to a gene: 5.

The donors belonged to the validation cohort of about 110 subjects, which was separate from the roughly 680-subject first cohort. About this clone: Its cognate antigen has yet to be identified. Per-base qualities were not stored, and no clone one base away is much larger.

Input material: PBMCs. The clonotype originates from a young woman in good health and CMV-seropositive. The V and J genes are TRBV10-3 and TRBJ1-1, and 7 junctional nucleotides match TRBD1. The CDR3 protein: CAISEPGTANTEAFF. In nucleotides, the sequence is TGTGCCATCAGTGAGCCCGGGACAGCAAACACTGAAGCTTTCTTT.